This T cell receptor (beta chain) was obtained from a study of a mutant IDH1 vaccine in newly diagnosed glioma. Study information: Receipt of radiotherapy, temozolomide, or both preceded the study, and most received both.

To note about this clone: Its specificity is not known.

The table came from immunoSEQ multiplex PCR; TCRdb's copy has only in-frame clones and leaves some out. This sample has 110,000 or so clones, with 90% found just once. Germline loops: CDR1 LNHDA, CDR2 SQIVND (reference sequence). This CDR3 spans 17 amino acids. V was pared by 3 bases and J by 6 bases, with 20 bases between. Described time point: week 11, during vaccination. Vaccination used 300 ug of mutant IDH1 20-mer peptide per dose, with topical imiquimod. The TCR was taken from a woman aged 45-65 years with glioma. The J gene is TRBJ1-4, the V gene TRBV19; no clear D. This specimen consisted of PBMCs, obtained from a glioma patient whose treatment included an IDH1 peptide vaccine. Written as DNA, the CDR3 is TGTGCCAGTAGTATCAGTCCTCCAGCAGCGACCCATGAAAAACTGTTTTTT. Encoded protein: CASSISPPAATHEKLFF.